A single sample gave rise to the 23 T cell receptor beta chains below, sequenced in a study of blood T cell repertoires in COVID-19. Sequencing used immunoSEQ multiplex PCR; TCRdb keeps in-frame clones, though not all of them. The data show just under 85,000 clones, around nine tenths seen once. Sequences were obtained from peripheral blood. These receptors came from a man older than 75 with active or convalescent COVID-19.

The rearrangement links TRBV21-1 to TRBJ2-1; the D segment call TRBD1 is taken from the table without a DNA check. TRBV21-1 is reported as a pseudogene. CDR3 length: 17 residues. CDR3 sequence: CARLKQKPLQTYNEQFF. The CDR3 coding sequence is TGTGCCAGATTAAAACAGAAACCCCTTCAAACCTACAATGAGCAGTTCTTC.

The J gene is TRBJ2-7, the V gene TRBV6-4; D might be TRBD2 (5 bases). Trimming pared 2 bases from V and 7 bases from J, leaving 15 bases between. Germline CDR1 and CDR2: MRHNA and SNTAGT. CDR3 length: 14 amino acids. Here the CDR3 reads CASSDPDSTREQYV. In nucleotides, the CDR3 is TGTGCCAGCAGTGACCCGGACTCTACGAGGGAGCAGTACGTC.

This chain joins TRBV5-1 and TRBJ2-3; TRBD2 might be the D (6 bases). The germline gives CDR1 SGHRS, CDR2 YFSETQ. V lost 7 bases and J lost 0, with 9 bases in between. This CDR3 is built from 13 residues. The CDR3 DNA is TGCGCCAGCCGGGACTCAAGCACAGATACGCAGTATTTT. It is translated as CASRDSSTDTQYF.

The chain joins TRBV24-1 to TRBJ1-5; D not certain. V was clipped by 6 bases and J by 7 bases, with 12 bases between them. Germline V lookup: CDR1 KGHDR, CDR2 SFDVKD. CDR3 length equals 13 residues. DNA for the CDR3: TGTGCCACCAGTCGGGAGAGCGAGCAGCCCCAGCATTTT. Its translation: CATSRESEQPQHF.

This rearrangement joins TRBV9 to TRBJ2-1, with 11 bases lining up with TRBD2. Trimming cost V 0 bases and J 7 bases; bases outside gene matches: 12. CDR3 length: 18 residues. The germline V gene has CDR1 SGDLS and CDR2 YYNGEE. CDR3 coding DNA: TGTGCCAGCAGCGTAGCTACAGTAGCGGGAGGGAGTTTGAATGAGCAGTTCTTC. Its translation is CASSVATVAGGSLNEQFF.

The CDR3 here is CATSDYSGRGNNEQFF. The CDR3 region has the DNA TGTGCCACCAGTGATTATAGCGGGAGGGGTAACAATGAGCAGTTCTTC. V gene TRBV24-1 combines with J gene TRBJ2-1, with TRBD2 identical over 11 bases. The CDR3 has 16 residues. Germline lookup yields CDR1 KGHDR and CDR2 SFDVKD. V trimming: 2 bases; J trimming: 5 bases; junction bases outside the gene matches: 4.

In this sample, this clone turned up a few times. The V call is TRBV4-1, the J call TRBJ2-3; TRBD2 agrees at 16 bases. CDR1 and CDR2 (germline): MGHRA, YSYEKL. V dropped 2 bases and J dropped 2; count of bases not matched to a gene: 10. The CDR3 sequence is 20 residues long. The CDR3 region is CASSQQTGLAGGLDTDTQYF. The CDR3 nucleotides read TGCGCCAGCAGCCAACAAACGGGACTAGCGGGAGGGCTCGACACAGATACGCAGTATTTT.

The chain recombines TRBV19 with TRBJ2-3; TRBD1 is a possible D gene (5 bases). The CDR3 has 15 residues. Trimming removed 7 bases from V and 1 base from J, with 15 bases in between. CDR1 and CDR2 (germline): LNHDA, SQIVND (reference sequence). The chain's CDR3 is CASKQNRGGTDTQYF. The CDR3 DNA follows: TGTGCCAGTAAACAAAATAGGGGCGGCACAGATACGCAGTATTTT.

This clone was detected once. The chain combines TRBV18 with TRBJ1-1; D is uncertain. This CDR3 spans 15 amino acids. The germline CDR1 and CDR2 sequences are KGHSH and LQKENI. Deletions cut 1 base from V and 3 bases from J, with 12 bases between. The CDR3 DNA follows: TGTGCCAGCTCACCACGAACCGGGTCGGACACTGAAGCTTTCTTT. This codes for CASSPRTGSDTEAFF.

This clone was seen just once. V gene TRBV18 combines with J gene TRBJ2-5; 7 nucleotides agree with TRBD2. CDR1 is KGHSH, CDR2 LQKENI, per germline. This CDR3 region has 16 residues. V lost 6 bases and J lost 5; bases outside the gene matches: 15. This CDR3 reads CASSPLSGGVEETQYF. DNA of the CDR3: TGTGCCAGCTCCCCATTATCTGGGGGGGTGGAGGAGACCCAGTACTTC.

The rearrangement joins TRBV19 to TRBJ2-2; 8 positions match TRBD1. V lost 7 bases, J lost 6 bases, and 10 bases stayed unmatched. CDR3 length equals 15 residues. Germline V CDR1 and CDR2: LNHDA, SQIVND (reference sequence). This CDR3 reads CASNLQGVGAGELFF. In nucleotides, the CDR3 is TGTGCCAGTAACTTACAGGGGGTAGGAGCCGGGGAGCTGTTTTTT.

The V gene is TRBV19, the J gene TRBJ1-5; possibly TRBD1 for D (6 bases). The CDR3 is made up of 14 amino acids. Germline V gene data show CDR1 as LNHDA and CDR2 as SQIVND (reference sequence). Trimming stripped 4 bases from V and 4 bases from J, with 11 bases between. As DNA, the CDR3 is TGTGCCAGTAGTAACAGGGTAGGAAATCAGCCCCAGCATTTT. This codes for CASSNRVGNQPQHF.

This clone is a singleton in its sample. This chain uses TRBV12-2 with TRBJ1-5. TRBV12-2 is termed a pseudogene. This CDR3 spans 14 amino acids. Written as DNA, the CDR3 is TGTGCAAGTCGCTCAACCGGGGAGGATCAGCCCCAGCATTTT. It specifies CASRSTGEDQPQHF.

The V gene is TRBV6-2 or TRBV6-3, the J gene TRBJ1-1, with TRBD1 matching 12 bases. From germline, CDR1 is MNHEY and CDR2 SVGEGT. V shed 2 bases and J 1 base; nucleotides not matched to a gene: 5. The CDR3 totals 17 residues. CDR3 nucleotides: TGTGCCAGCAGTTACCATACGGGACAGGGGGCGAACACTGAAGCTTTCTTT. This gives the protein CASSYHTGQGANTEAFF.

This clone was picked up one time. The V call is TRBV27, the J call TRBJ1-5; TRBD1 matches at 8 bases. The CDR3 loop spans 17 amino acids. Germline CDR1 reads MNHEY; CDR2 reads SMNVEV (reference sequence). The junction had 7 bases not matched to a gene; V was cut back by 2 bases and J by 1 base. The CDR3, as DNA: TGTGCCAGCAGTTTAGGACAGGGTTGGGACAGCAATCAGCCCCAGCATTTT. This gives the protein CASSLGQGWDSNQPQHF.

The chain is built from TRBV4-1 and TRBJ2-1; TRBD2 agrees at 8 bases. CDR3 length: 16 residues. The V gene end was trimmed by 4 bases and the J gene end by 1 base; junction bases not matched to a gene: 6. From germline, CDR1 is MGHRA and CDR2 YSYEKL. CDR3: CASSLTSGASYNEQFF. DNA of the CDR3: TGCGCCAGCAGCCTAACTAGCGGAGCTTCCTACAATGAGCAGTTCTTC.

The CDR3 nucleotides read TGTGCCAGCAGCCAATCTCGAACCGGACAGAACACTGAAGCTTTCTTT. Its translation is CASSQSRTGQNTEAFF. The chain employs TRBV7-9 and TRBJ1-1; D is possibly TRBD1 (5 bases). This CDR3 has 16 amino acids. Germline V gene lookup returns CDR1 SEHNR and CDR2 FQNEAQ (reference sequence). The V and J ends lost 5 bases and 1 base respectively, with 17 bases between them.

This chain connects TRBV10-3 to TRBJ2-1; 12 nucleotides line up with TRBD2. In germline, CDR1 is ENHRY, CDR2 SYGVKD. The CDR3 has 14 amino acids. CDR3 in amino acids: CAAETGTSGNEQFF. Written as DNA, the CDR3 is TGTGCAGCCGAGACCGGGACTAGCGGGAATGAGCAGTTCTTC.

The rearrangement joins TRBV30 to TRBJ1-5; D perhaps matches TRBD1 (5 bases). From germline, CDR1 is GTSNPN and CDR2 SVGIG (reference sequence). The CDR3 runs to 16 residues. The V end was cut by 2 bases, the J end by 6 bases, with 20 bases between. In DNA, the CDR3 is TGTGCCTGGAGTACCTGGGCTAAAGGGGAAGCTCAGCCCCAGCATTTT. This codes for CAWSTWAKGEAQPQHF.

The chain is built from TRBV28 and TRBJ2-1; 7 bases fit TRBD2. In germline, CDR1 is MDHEN, CDR2 SYDVKM. V was clipped by 6 bases and J by 8 bases; unmatched bases: 16. The CDR3 runs 16 residues. CDR3 region: CASSPPRGGPMDEQFF. CDR3 DNA sequence: TGTGCCAGCAGCCCCCCCCGGGGAGGGCCTATGGATGAGCAGTTCTTC.

This chain joins TRBV3-1 (or the pseudogene TRBV3-2) and TRBJ1-2; 12 bases line up with TRBD1. This CDR3 region has 15 residues. V shed 5 bases, J shed 8 bases, and the junction held 9 bases outside the gene matches. The V gene's germline CDR1 is LGHDT and CDR2 YNNKEL (reference sequence). The CDR3 loop reads CASSGPGQGARGYTF. Here the CDR3 DNA reads TGTGCCAGCAGCGGACCGGGACAGGGGGCTCGGGGCTACACCTTC.

This clone has a handful of counts. The genes are TRBV7-9 and TRBJ1-4; D is ambiguous. With 1 base removed from V and 8 bases from J, the gap between germline ends came to 11 bases. The CDR3 runs 14 residues. From germline, CDR1 is SEHNR and CDR2 FQNEAQ (reference sequence). The CDR3 DNA reads as TGTGCCAGCAGCTTAGGGGCCGGCGGGGAAAAACTGTTTTTT. This codes for CASSLGAGGEKLFF.

The rearrangement links TRBV7-6 to TRBJ2-2, with a weak D call TRBD2 (6 bases). The germline CDR1 and CDR2 sequences are SGHVS and FNYEAQ. CDR3 size: 19 residues. Deletions cut 4 bases from V and 2 bases from J, with 23 bases between. CDR3 sequence reads: CASSSPERVGLLNTGELFF. CDR3 bases: TGTGCCAGCAGCTCCCCCGAGCGGGTAGGACTCTTAAACACCGGGGAGCTGTTTTTT. Complete variable domain (other parts from reference TRBV7-6 and TRBJ2-2): GAGVSQSPRYKVTKRGQDVALRCDPISGHVSLYWYRQALGQGPEFLTYFNYEAQQDKSGLPNDRFSAERPEGSISTLTIQRTEQRDSAMYRCASSSPERVGLLNTGELFFGEGSRLTVL.